This TCR beta chain was identified in a study of immune evolution from preneoplasia to lung adenocarcinoma. V was shortened by 4 bases and J by 4 bases, with 16 bases between the two germline ends. The germline CDR1 and CDR2 sequences are SQVTM and ANQGSEA. The CDR3 runs 15 residues. The table came from immunoSEQ multiplex PCR; TCRdb's copy has only in-frame clones and leaves some out. Here the sample spans roughly 9,200 clones, over 80% being singletons. The rearrangement uses TRBV29-1 and TRBJ1-4; D perhaps matches TRBD1 (5 bases). Specimen: FFPE minimally invasive lung adenocarcinoma tissue. This clonotype was sampled from a donor older than 65 with lung adenocarcinoma. The CDR3: CSVGGGFGSNEKLFF. As DNA, the CDR3 is TGCAGCGTTGGGGGCGGGTTCGGGAGTAATGAAAAACTGTTTTTT.